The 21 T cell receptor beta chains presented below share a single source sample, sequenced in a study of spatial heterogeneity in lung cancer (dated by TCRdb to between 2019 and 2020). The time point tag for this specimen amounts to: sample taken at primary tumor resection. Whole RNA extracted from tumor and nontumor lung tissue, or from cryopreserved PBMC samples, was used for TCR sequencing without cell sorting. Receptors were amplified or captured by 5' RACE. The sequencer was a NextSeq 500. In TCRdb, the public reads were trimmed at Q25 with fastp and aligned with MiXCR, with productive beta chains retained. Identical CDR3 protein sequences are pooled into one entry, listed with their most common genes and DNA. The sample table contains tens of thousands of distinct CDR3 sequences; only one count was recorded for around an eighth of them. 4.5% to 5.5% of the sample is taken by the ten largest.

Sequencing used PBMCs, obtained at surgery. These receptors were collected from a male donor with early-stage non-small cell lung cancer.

The CDR3 DNA sequence: TGTGCCAGCAGCGCCACCGACAGTAACCTCTACGAGCAGTACTTC. This encodes CASSATDSNLYEQYF. This chain uses TRBV7-9 with TRBJ2-7; possible D gene TRBD1, 5 bases. Trimming shortened V by 5 bases and J by 3 bases, and 17 bases separated the two germline ends. The germline gives CDR1 SEHNR, CDR2 FQNEAQ (reference sequence). The CDR3 totals 15 residues. The variable domain in full, completed from reference TRBV7-9 and TRBJ2-7, reads DTGVSQNPRHKITKRGQNVTFRCDPISEHNRLYWYRQTLGQGPEFLTYFQNEAQLEKSRLLSDRFSAERPKGSFSTLEIQRTEQGDSAMYLCASSATDSNLYEQYFGPGTRLTVT.

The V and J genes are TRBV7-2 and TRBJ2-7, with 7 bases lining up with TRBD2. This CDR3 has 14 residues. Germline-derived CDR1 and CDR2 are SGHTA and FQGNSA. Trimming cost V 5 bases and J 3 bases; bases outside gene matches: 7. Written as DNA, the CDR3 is TGTGCCAGCAGCCCATCGGGAGGAGGCTACGAGCAGTACTTC. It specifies CASSPSGGGYEQYF. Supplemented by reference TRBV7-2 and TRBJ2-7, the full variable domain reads GAGVSQSPSNKVTEKGKDVELRCDPISGHTALYWYRQSLGQGLEFLIYFQGNSAPDKSGLPSDRFSAERTGGSVSTLTIQRTQQEDSAVYLCASSPSGGGYEQYFGPGTRLTVT.

The CDR3, as DNA: TGTGCCAGTAGTACGCGAACGAAAGGCTACACCTTC. Protein: CASSTRTKGYTF. This chain connects TRBV19 to TRBJ1-2; D gene unclear. The germline V and J ends were trimmed by 4 bases and 8 bases, with 11 bases remaining between them. This CDR3 comprises 12 residues. Germline V lookup: CDR1 LNHDA, CDR2 SQIVND (reference sequence).

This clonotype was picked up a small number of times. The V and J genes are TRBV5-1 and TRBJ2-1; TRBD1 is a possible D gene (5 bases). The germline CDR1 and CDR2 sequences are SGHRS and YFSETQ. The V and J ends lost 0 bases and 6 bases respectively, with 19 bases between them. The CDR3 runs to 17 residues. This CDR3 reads CASSLGPRARIFNEQFF. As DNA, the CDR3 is TGCGCCAGCAGCTTGGGCCCCAGGGCTCGAATCTTCAATGAGCAGTTCTTC.

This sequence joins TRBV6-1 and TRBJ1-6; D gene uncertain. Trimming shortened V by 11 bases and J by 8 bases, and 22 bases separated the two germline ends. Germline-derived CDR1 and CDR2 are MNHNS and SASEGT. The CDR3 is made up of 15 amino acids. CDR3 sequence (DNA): TGTGCCGGTTCTTGGACCTTAAGGGAGGATTCACCCCTCCACTTT. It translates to CAGSWTLREDSPLHF.

CDR3 nucleotide sequence: TGTGCCAGCAGCAAACGAGGGGGAGAGGTCGAAATCGAGACCCAGTACTTC. Its protein product is CASSKRGGEVEIETQYF. The V gene is TRBV21-1, the J gene TRBJ2-5; the table gives TRBD1 as D, unverified against the DNA. TRBV21-1 is recorded as a pseudogene. The CDR3 runs to 17 residues.

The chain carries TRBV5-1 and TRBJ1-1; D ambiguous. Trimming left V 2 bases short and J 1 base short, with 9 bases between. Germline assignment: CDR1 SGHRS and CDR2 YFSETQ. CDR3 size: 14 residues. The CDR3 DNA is TGCGCCAGCAGCTTTGCAGACTCGAACACTGAAGCTTTCTTT. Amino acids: CASSFADSNTEAFF.

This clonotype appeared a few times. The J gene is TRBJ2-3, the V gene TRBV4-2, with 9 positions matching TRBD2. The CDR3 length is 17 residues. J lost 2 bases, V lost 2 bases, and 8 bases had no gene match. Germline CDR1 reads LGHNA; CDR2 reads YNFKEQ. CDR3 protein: CASSQSISGGFTDTQYF. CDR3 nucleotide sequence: TGTGCCAGCAGCCAATCCATTAGCGGGGGCTTCACAGATACGCAGTATTTT.

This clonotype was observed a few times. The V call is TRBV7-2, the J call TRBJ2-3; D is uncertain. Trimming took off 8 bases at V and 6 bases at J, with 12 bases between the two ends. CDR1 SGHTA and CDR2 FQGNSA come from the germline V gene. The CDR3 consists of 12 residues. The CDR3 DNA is TGTGCCAGCTCCCAAAACCGGGATACGCAGTATTTT. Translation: CASSQNRDTQYF.

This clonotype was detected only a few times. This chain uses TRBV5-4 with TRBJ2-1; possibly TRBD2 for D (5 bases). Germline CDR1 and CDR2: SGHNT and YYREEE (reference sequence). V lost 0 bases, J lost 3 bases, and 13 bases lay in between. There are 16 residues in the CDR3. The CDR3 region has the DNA TGTGCCAGCAGCTTGGGGTCGGACTCCTTCTACAATGAGCAGTTCTTC. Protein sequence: CASSLGSDSFYNEQFF. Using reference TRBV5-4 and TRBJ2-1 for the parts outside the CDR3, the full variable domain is ETGVTQSPTHLIKTRGQQVTLRCSSQSGHNTVSWYQQALGQGPQFIFQYYREEENGRGNFPPRFSGLQFPNYSSELNVNALELDDSALYLCASSLGSDSFYNEQFFGPGTRLTVL.

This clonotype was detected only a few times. In DNA, the CDR3 is TGTGCCAGCAGCGCTCTACTACCTAACTATGGCTACACCTTC. This sequence encodes CASSALLPNYGYTF. The chain uses TRBV6-5 and TRBJ1-2, with no clear D. CDR1 is MNHEY and CDR2 is SVGAGI in the germline V gene. The V end lost 6 bases, the J end lost 0 bases, and 11 bases lay between the germline ends. The CDR3 extends over 14 amino acids.

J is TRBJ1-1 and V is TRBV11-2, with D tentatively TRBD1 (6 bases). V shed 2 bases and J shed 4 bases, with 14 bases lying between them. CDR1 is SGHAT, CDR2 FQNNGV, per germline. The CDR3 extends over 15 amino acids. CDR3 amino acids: CASSLNPGASTEAFF. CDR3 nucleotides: TGTGCCAGCAGCTTAAATCCAGGGGCGAGCACTGAAGCTTTCTTT.

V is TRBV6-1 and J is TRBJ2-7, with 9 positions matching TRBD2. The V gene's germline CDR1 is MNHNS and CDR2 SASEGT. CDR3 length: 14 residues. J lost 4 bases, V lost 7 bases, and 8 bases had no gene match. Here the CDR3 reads CASTERGALYEQYF. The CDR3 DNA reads TGTGCCAGCACCGAGCGGGGGGCATTGTACGAGCAGTACTTC.

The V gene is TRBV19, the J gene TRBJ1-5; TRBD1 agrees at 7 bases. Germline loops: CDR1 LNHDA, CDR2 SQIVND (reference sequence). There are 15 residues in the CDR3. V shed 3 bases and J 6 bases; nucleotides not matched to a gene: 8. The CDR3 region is CASSMNRGRSQPQHF. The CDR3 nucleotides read TGTGCCAGTAGTATGAACAGGGGCAGAAGTCAGCCCCAGCATTTT.

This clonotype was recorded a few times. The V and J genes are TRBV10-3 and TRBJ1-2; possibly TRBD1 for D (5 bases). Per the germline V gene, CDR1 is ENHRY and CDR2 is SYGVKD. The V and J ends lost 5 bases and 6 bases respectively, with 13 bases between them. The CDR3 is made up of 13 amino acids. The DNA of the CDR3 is TGTGCCATCAGTTCCGGGACGGTGGATGGCTACACCTTC. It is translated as CAISSGTVDGYTF.

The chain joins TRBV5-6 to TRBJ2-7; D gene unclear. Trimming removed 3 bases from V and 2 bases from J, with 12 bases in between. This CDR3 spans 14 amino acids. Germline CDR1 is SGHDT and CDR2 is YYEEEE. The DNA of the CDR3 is TGTGCCAGCAGCTATCCCGGCCCGACCTACGAGCAGTACTTC. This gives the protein CASSYPGPTYEQYF.

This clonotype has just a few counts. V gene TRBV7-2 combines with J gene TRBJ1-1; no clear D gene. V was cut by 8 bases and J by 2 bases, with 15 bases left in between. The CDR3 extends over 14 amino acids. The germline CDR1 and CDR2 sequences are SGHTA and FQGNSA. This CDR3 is CASFPGAHNTEAFF. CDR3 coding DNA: TGTGCCAGCTTCCCAGGCGCGCATAACACTGAAGCTTTCTTT. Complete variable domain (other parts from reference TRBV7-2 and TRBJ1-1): GAGVSQSPSNKVTEKGKDVELRCDPISGHTALYWYRQSLGQGLEFLIYFQGNSAPDKSGLPSDRFSAERTGGSVSTLTIQRTQQEDSAVYLCASFPGAHNTEAFFGQGTRLTVV.

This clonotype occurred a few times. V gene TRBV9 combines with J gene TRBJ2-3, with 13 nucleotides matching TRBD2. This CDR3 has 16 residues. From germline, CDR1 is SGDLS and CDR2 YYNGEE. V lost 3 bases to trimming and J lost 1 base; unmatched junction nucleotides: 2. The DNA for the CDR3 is TGTGCCAGCAGCGGCGGACTAGCGGGGGGCACAGATACGCAGTATTTT. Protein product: CASSGGLAGGTDTQYF.

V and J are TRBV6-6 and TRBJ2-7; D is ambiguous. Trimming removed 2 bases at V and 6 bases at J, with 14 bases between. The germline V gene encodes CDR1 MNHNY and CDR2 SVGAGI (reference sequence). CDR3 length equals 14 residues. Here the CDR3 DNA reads TGTGCCAGCAGTTACAGGGTAGCCCCTTGCGAGCAGTACTTC. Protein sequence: CASSYRVAPCEQYF.

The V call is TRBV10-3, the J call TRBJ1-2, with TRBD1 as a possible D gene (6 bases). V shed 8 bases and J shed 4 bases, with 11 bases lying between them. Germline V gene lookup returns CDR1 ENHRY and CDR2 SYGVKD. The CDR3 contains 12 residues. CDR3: CAIDRYPYGYTF. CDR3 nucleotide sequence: TGTGCCATCGACAGGTACCCCTATGGCTACACCTTC.

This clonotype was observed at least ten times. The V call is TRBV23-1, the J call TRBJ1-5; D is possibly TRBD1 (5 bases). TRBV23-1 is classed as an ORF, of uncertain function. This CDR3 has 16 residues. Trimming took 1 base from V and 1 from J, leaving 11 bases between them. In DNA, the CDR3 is TGCGCCAGCAGTCAATACCCTTACAGGAGCAATCAGCCCCAGCATTTT. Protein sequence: CASSQYPYRSNQPQHF.